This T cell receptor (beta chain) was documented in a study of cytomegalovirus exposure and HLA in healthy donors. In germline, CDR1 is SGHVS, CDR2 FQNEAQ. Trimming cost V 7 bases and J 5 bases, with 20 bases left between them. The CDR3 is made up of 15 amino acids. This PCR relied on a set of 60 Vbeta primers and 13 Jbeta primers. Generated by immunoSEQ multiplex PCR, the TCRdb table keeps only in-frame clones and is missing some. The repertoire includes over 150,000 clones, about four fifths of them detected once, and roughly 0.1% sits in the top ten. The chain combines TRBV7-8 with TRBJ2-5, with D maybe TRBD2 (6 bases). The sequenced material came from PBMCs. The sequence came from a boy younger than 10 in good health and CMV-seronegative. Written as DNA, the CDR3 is TGTGCCAGCACCGCGGGGTTTAGGCTGGGGGAGACCCAGTACTTC. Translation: CASTAGFRLGETQYF.